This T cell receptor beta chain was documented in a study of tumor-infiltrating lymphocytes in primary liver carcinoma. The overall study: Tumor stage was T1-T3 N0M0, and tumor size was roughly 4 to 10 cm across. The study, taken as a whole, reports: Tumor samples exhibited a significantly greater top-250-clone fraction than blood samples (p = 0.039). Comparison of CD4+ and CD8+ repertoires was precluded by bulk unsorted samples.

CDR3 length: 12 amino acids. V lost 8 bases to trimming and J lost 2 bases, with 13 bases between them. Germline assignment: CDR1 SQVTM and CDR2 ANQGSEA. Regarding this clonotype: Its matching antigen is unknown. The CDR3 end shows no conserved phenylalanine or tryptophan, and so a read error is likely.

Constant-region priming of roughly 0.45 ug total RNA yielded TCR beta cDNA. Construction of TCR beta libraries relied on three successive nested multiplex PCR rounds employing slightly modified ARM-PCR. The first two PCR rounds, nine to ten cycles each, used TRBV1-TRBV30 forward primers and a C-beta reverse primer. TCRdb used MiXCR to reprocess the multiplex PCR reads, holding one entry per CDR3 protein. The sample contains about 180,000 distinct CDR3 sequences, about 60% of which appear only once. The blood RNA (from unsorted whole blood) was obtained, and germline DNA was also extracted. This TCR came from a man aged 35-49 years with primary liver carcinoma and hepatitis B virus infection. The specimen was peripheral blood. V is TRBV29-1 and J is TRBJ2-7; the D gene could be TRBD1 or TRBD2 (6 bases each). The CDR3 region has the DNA TGCAGCACATCGAGGGGGGCCTACGAGCAGTACTCC. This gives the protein CSTSRGAYEQYS.